Shown below are 19 T cell receptor beta chains from a single sample sequenced in a study of cytomegalovirus exposure and HLA in healthy donors. PCR involved 60 Vbeta and 13 Jbeta primers. Method: immunoSEQ multiplex PCR; TCRdb's copy keeps in-frame clones and lacks some. Found here are about 93,000 clones, approximately 80% of them singletons; the top ten hold around 3.8%. Sequencing was done on a sample of PBMCs. Receptors originate from a man over 45 in good health and CMV-seronegative.

The CDR3: CASSSPTVTPDTQYF. In nucleotides, the CDR3 is TGTGCCAGCAGTTCCCCGACAGTCACCCCAGATACGCAGTATTTT. V gene TRBV27 combines with J gene TRBJ2-3, with D perhaps matching TRBD1 (5 bases). From germline, CDR1 is MNHEY and CDR2 SMNVEV (reference sequence). The CDR3 is made up of 15 amino acids. The V and J ends lost 4 bases and 4 bases respectively, with 15 bases between them.

The chain has TRBV5-1 and TRBJ2-7, with unresolved D. CDR3 length: 17 amino acids. Trimming cost V 0 bases and J 0 bases, with 16 bases left between them. Germline V gene lookup returns CDR1 SGHRS and CDR2 YFSETQ. The CDR3 protein is CASSLGQDPLSSYEQYF. For the CDR3, the DNA is TGCGCCAGCAGCTTGGGGCAGGATCCGCTGAGCTCCTACGAGCAGTACTTC.

The rearrangement joins TRBV6-5 to TRBJ1-2, with a tentative D call TRBD1 (5 bases). CDR1 is MNHEY and CDR2 is SVGAGI in the germline V gene. This CDR3 region has 15 residues. Trimming cost V 0 bases and J 4 bases, with 12 bases left between them. The CDR3 loop reads CASSYSFGGGYGYTF. CDR3 nucleotides: TGTGCCAGCAGTTACTCGTTTGGGGGGGGCTATGGCTACACCTTC.

The V and J genes are TRBV6-5 and TRBJ2-7; the match to TRBD1 covers 9 bases. V lost 1 base to trimming and J lost 4 bases; unmatched junction nucleotides: 5. The CDR3 covers 15 residues. The germline V gene encodes CDR1 MNHEY and CDR2 SVGAGI. The CDR3, as DNA: TGTGCCAGCAGTTACTGGCCGGGACAGGGTTACGAGCAGTACTTC. It translates to CASSYWPGQGYEQYF.

The chain links TRBV12-5 to TRBJ2-3; 11 bases are a match to TRBD1. V lost 6 bases and J lost 3; bases outside the gene matches: 8. The CDR3 is made up of 16 amino acids. The germline gives CDR1 LGHNT, CDR2 FRNRAP. For the CDR3, the DNA is TGTGCTAGTGGCCCCGGGGACAGGGGGGTTACAGATACGCAGTATTTT. Translated: CASGPGDRGVTDTQYF.

The V gene is TRBV27, the J gene TRBJ1-1, with D tentatively TRBD1 (6 bases). This CDR3 is built from 13 residues. From germline, CDR1 is MNHEY and CDR2 SMNVEV (reference sequence). Trimming stripped 3 bases from V and 3 bases from J, with 8 bases between. The CDR3 DNA is TGTGCCAGCAGTTTTTACAGGGACACTGAAGCTTTCTTT. It is translated as CASSFYRDTEAFF.

Only one count was recorded for this clone. The rearrangement links TRBV4-3 to TRBJ2-5, with 7 nucleotides matching TRBD1. The closer fit of TRBJ2-7 to the DNA end suggests the J call may be wrong. Looked up from germline, CDR1 is LGHNA and CDR2 is YSLEER. The CDR3 totals 14 residues. The CDR3 loop is CASSQGQGVSEQYF. Here the CDR3 DNA reads TGCGCCAGCAGCCAAGGTCAGGGGGTGAGCGAGCAGTACTTC.

The chain uses TRBV10-1 and TRBJ1-2; D gene unclear. The V end was cut by 2 bases, the J end by 4 bases, with 8 bases between. The CDR3 extends over 13 amino acids. The germline CDR1 and CDR2 sequences are WNHNN and SYGVQD (reference sequence). The CDR3 bases are TGCGCCAGCAGTGAGGCGGGATCCTATGGCTACACCTTC. Translating gives CASSEAGSYGYTF.

This chain uses TRBV2 with TRBJ1-3; D gene ambiguous. The V gene's germline CDR1 is SNHLY and CDR2 FYNNEI. The CDR3 totals 14 residues. Deletions cut 4 bases from V and 2 bases from J, with 9 bases between. Here the CDR3 reads CASSVEGTGNTIYF. CDR3 DNA sequence: TGTGCCAGCAGTGTTGAGGGAACTGGAAACACCATATATTTT. The full variable domain, its missing parts supplied by reference TRBV2 and TRBJ1-3, is EPEVTQTPSHQVTQMGQEVILRCVPISNHLYFYWYRQILGQKVEFLVSFYNNEISEKSEIFDDQFSVERPDGSNFTLKIRSTKLEDSAMYFCASSVEGTGNTIYFGEGSWLTVV.

The chain employs TRBV7-9 and TRBJ2-2; 10 nucleotides align to TRBD2. Germline values: CDR1 SEHNR, CDR2 FQNEAQ (reference sequence). Trimming at V came to 7 bases and at J to 1 base, leaving 3 bases not matched to a gene. The CDR3 contains 15 residues. As DNA, the CDR3 is TGTGCCAGCACCCCTAGCGGGAGGAACACCGGGGAGCTGTTTTTT. The encoded protein is CASTPSGRNTGELFF.

The genes are TRBV7-9 and TRBJ2-2; maybe TRBD1 (5 bases). The CDR3 has 13 amino acids. Trimming took 5 bases from V and 5 from J, leaving 9 bases between them. Germline V gene lookup returns CDR1 SEHNR and CDR2 FQNEAQ (reference sequence). The CDR3 region has the DNA TGTGCCAGCAGCCCCGACAGTACCGGGGAGCTGTTTTTT. Protein: CASSPDSTGELFF. Looking up the rest from reference TRBV7-9 and TRBJ2-2 gives the full variable domain: DTGVSQNPRHKITKRGQNVTFRCDPISEHNRLYWYRQTLGQGPEFLTYFQNEAQLEKSRLLSDRFSAERPKGSFSTLEIQRTEQGDSAMYLCASSPDSTGELFFGEGSRLTVL.

V gene TRBV4-3 combines with J gene TRBJ2-1; the D gene is possibly TRBD2 (7 bases). The V end lost 0 bases, the J end lost 7 bases, and 16 bases lay between the germline ends. This CDR3 is 16 amino acids long. CDR1 LGHNA and CDR2 YSLEER come from the germline V gene. CDR3 sequence: CASSQEGGGSRNEQFF. CDR3 DNA sequence: TGCGCCAGCAGCCAAGAGGGCGGGGGCTCGAGGAATGAGCAGTTCTTC.

The CDR3 region has the DNA TGTGCCAGCAGCCGCTTAGCGGGAGGCGAGCAGTACTTC. This codes for CASSRLAGGEQYF. The rearrangement uses TRBV7-2 and TRBJ2-7, with 10 bases that match TRBD2. V lost 5 bases and J lost 6; bases outside the gene matches: 4. This CDR3 is 13 amino acids long. Per germline, CDR1 SGHTA and CDR2 FQGNSA.

J is TRBJ1-1 and V is TRBV6-5, with 7 bases fitting TRBD1. The germline V gene encodes CDR1 MNHEY and CDR2 SVGAGI. The CDR3 has 12 amino acids. Germline trimming cut 5 bases from V and 8 bases from J; bases unmatched to any gene: 5. The DNA of the CDR3 is TGTGCCAGCAGTCCAGGGACAGTAGAAGCTTTCTTT. This gives the protein CASSPGTVEAFF.

The chain uses TRBV28 and TRBJ2-1; 10 positions agree with TRBD2. Germline CDR1 MDHEN, CDR2 SYDVKM. Unmatched junction bases numbered 3, after V lost 3 bases and J lost 4 bases. The CDR3 runs to 15 residues. The CDR3 spells CASSFSLAGYNEQFF. The CDR3 nucleotides are TGTGCCAGCAGTTTTTCACTAGCGGGGTACAATGAGCAGTTCTTC.

V gene TRBV30 combines with J gene TRBJ2-3; 8 bases line up with TRBD1. Germline V gene lookup returns CDR1 GTSNPN and CDR2 SVGIG (reference sequence). This CDR3 is 15 amino acids long. Written as DNA, the CDR3 is TGTGCTTTAAAAATGGTACAGGGGGTTCGAGGTACGCAGTATTTT. Protein: CALKMVQGVRGTQYF.

This clone was seen just once. This chain joins TRBV4-1 and TRBJ1-5; D not certain. Germline-derived CDR1 and CDR2 are MGHRA and YSYEKL. V was pared by 0 bases and J by 0 bases, with 6 bases between. There are 15 residues in the CDR3. The CDR3, as DNA: TGCGCCAGCAGCCAAGATCAGGATAGCAATCAGCCCCAGCATTTT. Translating gives CASSQDQDSNQPQHF.

V is TRBV7-2 and J is TRBJ1-6; D is perhaps TRBD1 (5 bases). This CDR3 contains 13 residues. Trimming left V 7 bases short and J 10 bases short, with 14 bases between. Germline V gene lookup returns CDR1 SGHTA and CDR2 FQGNSA. The CDR3 loop is CASTSWGGSPLHF. The CDR3 DNA is TGTGCCAGCACCTCCTGGGGGGGATCACCCCTCCACTTT.

This clone occurred a few times. The rearrangement joins TRBV5-1 to TRBJ2-7, with 9 bases lining up with TRBD2. This CDR3 spans 14 amino acids. The germline gives CDR1 SGHRS, CDR2 YFSETQ. The junction had 8 bases not matched to a gene; V was cut back by 4 bases and J by 6 bases. CDR3 coding DNA: TGCGCCAGCAGCCTTAGCGGGAGTATCGGCGAGCAGTACTTC. It translates to CASSLSGSIGEQYF.